Reported below is one T cell receptor (beta chain). Antigen unknown. The CDR3 runs to 15 residues. Trimming took 4 bases from V and 0 from J; bases not matched to a gene: 7. The V gene's germline CDR1 is SQVTM and CDR2 ANQGSEA. For TCR, cDNA came from 5'RACE template switching, which added a universal primer site and UMIs. TCRdb used MiXCR to reprocess the 5' RACE reads, holding one entry per CDR3 protein. This repertoire shows 450,000 to 550,000 distinct CDR3 sequences, under 25% found once; its top ten account for around 15%. This sample was included in a study of T cells after yellow fever vaccination. Study-level points and caveats: There was a possibility that FACS-sorted repertoires contained abundant clonotypes contaminating from the bulk population.

This sequence was found in a man younger than 40 who received the YFV17D yellow fever vaccine. The rearrangement links TRBV29-1 to TRBJ2-3; TRBD2 aligns across 7 bases. The source was PBMCs, collected 15 days after the yellow fever booster vaccination. The CDR3 sequence is CSVVWGLHSTDTQYF. The CDR3 coding sequence is TGCAGCGTTGTCTGGGGACTACATAGCACAGATACGCAGTATTTT.